This entry lists 13 T cell receptor beta chains sequenced from one sample in a study of CD8 T cells in ankylosing spondylitis. MiXCR was run by TCRdb on the 5' RACE reads, yielding one entry per CDR3 protein. The sample holds 250,000 or so distinct CDR3 sequences, 15% to 20% seen once. Sequencing was carried out using blood, either unsorted or a sorted T cell fraction (not recorded which). The receptors here all came from a male donor with ankylosing spondylitis or in good health (not recorded which).

Concerning this clonotype itself: A much larger clonotype is one base distant, so this may be a read error. This CDR3 is missing its conserved last phenylalanine or tryptophan, likely due to a read error. The chain is built from TRBV4-2 and TRBJ2-1; D is unresolved. Trimming removed 0 bases at V and 2 bases at J, with 11 bases between. CDR1 and CDR2 from the germline V gene are LGHNA and YNFKEQ. The CDR3 consists of 16 residues. As DNA, the CDR3 is TGTGCCAGCAGCCAAGATCGAACCAGTGCCTACAATGAGCAGTTCCTC. Protein sequence: CASSQDRTSAYNEQFL.

This clonotype was observed many times. The rearrangement uses TRBV4-2 and TRBJ2-7; 7 nucleotides agree with TRBD2. Germline lookup yields CDR1 LGHNA and CDR2 YNFKEQ. CDR3 length: 15 amino acids. Unmatched junction bases numbered 5, after V lost 1 base and J lost 2 bases. The chain's CDR3 is CASSQVSGEAYEQYF. CDR3 in DNA: TGTGCCAGCAGCCAAGTGAGCGGGGAAGCCTACGAGCAGTACTTC.

This clonotype was counted only a few times. The rearrangement links TRBV4-3 to TRBJ2-6; no reliable D call. The germline V gene encodes CDR1 LGHNA and CDR2 YSLEER. CDR3 size: 16 residues. V lost 4 bases and J lost 0, with 10 bases in between. Here the CDR3 reads CASSRQSGSGANVLTF. CDR3 sequence (DNA): TGCGCCAGCAGCCGCCAGAGTGGCTCTGGGGCCAACGTCCTGACTTTC.

The chain couples TRBV27 to TRBJ2-7; D remains ambiguous. The CDR3 loop spans 15 amino acids. Per the germline V gene, CDR1 is MNHEY and CDR2 is SMNVEV (reference sequence). V shed 4 bases and J shed 2 bases, with 15 bases lying between them. The CDR3 DNA is TGTGCCAGCAGTTCCATGTCCCATCACCCCTACGAGCAGTACTTC. Translated: CASSSMSHHPYEQYF.

This clonotype came up a few times. The chain recombines TRBV4-1 with TRBJ2-3, with 8 bases fitting TRBD1. Germline CDR1 reads MGHRA; CDR2 reads YSYEKL. This CDR3 has 15 residues. Unmatched junction bases numbered 4, after V lost 4 bases and J lost 1 base. The CDR3 coding sequence is TGCGCCAGCAGCCTGGGACAGGTCCGCACAGATACGCAGTATTTT. The encoded protein is CASSLGQVRTDTQYF.

The rearrangement links TRBV4-1 to TRBJ2-7, with D tentatively TRBD1 or TRBD2 (5 bases each). The V gene's germline CDR1 is MGHRA and CDR2 YSYEKL. The length of the CDR3 is 16 residues. The V end lost 0 bases, the J end lost 6 bases, and 18 bases lay between the germline ends. CDR3 region: CASSQEPLESGGEQYF. The CDR3 DNA is TGCGCCAGCAGCCAAGAGCCCCTAGAGTCTGGGGGCGAGCAGTACTTC.

V and J are TRBV9 and TRBJ1-4, with D hard to call. V was clipped by 0 bases and J by 8 bases, with 14 bases between them. CDR1 and CDR2 from the germline V gene are SGDLS and YYNGEE. This CDR3 contains 15 residues. The CDR3 DNA is TGTGCCAGCAGCGTAGGGAAGGAGGGCAGCGAAAAACTGTTTTTT. Translated: CASSVGKEGSEKLFF.

There are a few counts of this clonotype. The chain recombines TRBV28 with TRBJ1-1; D might be TRBD1 (6 bases). The CDR3 runs to 14 residues. Germline assignment: CDR1 MDHEN and CDR2 SYDVKM. V lost 3 bases and J lost 5, with 13 bases in between. The CDR3 nucleotides are TGTGCCAGCAGTTTTAGAATAAGGGGGACTGAAGCTTTCTTT. Protein: CASSFRIRGTEAFF.

This clonotype was detected many times. The chain employs TRBV20-1 and TRBJ2-1; no definite D call. This CDR3 has 14 amino acids. Germline assignment: CDR1 DFQATT and CDR2 SNEGSKA (reference sequence). Trimming took off 6 bases at V and 3 bases at J, with 15 bases between the two ends. The CDR3 loop is CSAPFAAVYNEQFF. CDR3 nucleotide sequence: TGCAGTGCCCCCTTTGCAGCAGTCTACAATGAGCAGTTCTTC.

Written as DNA, the CDR3 is TGCAGCGTGTTTGACCCGTTACGGGGTACAGATACGCAGTATTTT. As protein: CSVFDPLRGTDTQYF. The chain is built from TRBV29-1 and TRBJ2-3; the D gene is possibly TRBD2 (5 bases). The CDR3 has 15 residues. V lost 6 bases and J lost 3, with 19 bases in between. Germline V CDR1 and CDR2: SQVTM, ANQGSEA.

This clonotype was found a few times. The rearrangement uses TRBV6-1 and TRBJ1-2, with TRBD1 matching 7 bases. Looked up from germline, CDR1 is MNHNS and CDR2 is SASEGT. This CDR3 region has 13 residues. Trimming took 6 bases from V and 8 from J; bases not matched to a gene: 9. The CDR3 bases are TGTGCCAGCAGCCCCCAGGGGGTGGGCGGCTACACCTTC. Translated: CASSPQGVGGYTF.

The V and J genes are TRBV6-2 or TRBV6-3 and TRBJ2-5; possibly TRBD2 for D (6 bases). CDR3 size: 14 residues. In germline, CDR1 is MNHEY, CDR2 SVGEGT. The ends were cut back, 1 base at V and 1 base at J, with 7 bases in the middle. The CDR3 protein is CASSYWDFQETQYF. CDR3 nucleotides: TGTGCCAGCAGTTACTGGGACTTCCAAGAGACCCAGTACTTC.

This sequence joins TRBV6-2 or TRBV6-3 and TRBJ2-2; D unresolved. The germline V gene encodes CDR1 MNHEY and CDR2 SVGEGT. V lost 2 bases, J lost 7 bases, and 11 bases lay in between. This CDR3 is 14 amino acids long. The CDR3 bases are TGTGCCAGCAGTTACCGGCAGGAAGTCGGGGAGCTGTTTTTT. It is translated as CASSYRQEVGELFF.